This TCR beta chain is drawn from a study of PD-1 blockade in classical Hodgkin lymphoma. TCRdb's copy holds only in-frame clones and misses some; the assay was immunoSEQ multiplex PCR. The profile shows over 10,000 clones, roughly 90% of them singletons. Only one count was recorded for this clone. Time point described: cycle 4 day 1 (C4D1), after more than five weeks of nivolumab. No patient escaped relapse after autologous stem cell transplantation, and brentuximab vedotin exposure varied. The study purified CD4+ T cells from thawed PBMCs using magnetic negative selection. The CDR3 length is 14 residues. The germline V gene encodes CDR1 SEHNR and CDR2 FQNEAQ (reference sequence). V lost 5 bases to trimming and J lost 5 bases; unmatched junction nucleotides: 6.

The sample in question was CD4+ T cells from blood, obtained before the fourth cycle of nivolumab. V usage is TRBV7-9 and J usage is TRBJ2-5, with 9 bases fitting TRBD2. This clonotype was sampled from a human donor with classical Hodgkin lymphoma. CDR3 in DNA: TGTGCCAGCAGCGAAGCGGGGGGTTTGGAGACCCAGTACTTC. Its protein product is CASSEAGGLETQYF.